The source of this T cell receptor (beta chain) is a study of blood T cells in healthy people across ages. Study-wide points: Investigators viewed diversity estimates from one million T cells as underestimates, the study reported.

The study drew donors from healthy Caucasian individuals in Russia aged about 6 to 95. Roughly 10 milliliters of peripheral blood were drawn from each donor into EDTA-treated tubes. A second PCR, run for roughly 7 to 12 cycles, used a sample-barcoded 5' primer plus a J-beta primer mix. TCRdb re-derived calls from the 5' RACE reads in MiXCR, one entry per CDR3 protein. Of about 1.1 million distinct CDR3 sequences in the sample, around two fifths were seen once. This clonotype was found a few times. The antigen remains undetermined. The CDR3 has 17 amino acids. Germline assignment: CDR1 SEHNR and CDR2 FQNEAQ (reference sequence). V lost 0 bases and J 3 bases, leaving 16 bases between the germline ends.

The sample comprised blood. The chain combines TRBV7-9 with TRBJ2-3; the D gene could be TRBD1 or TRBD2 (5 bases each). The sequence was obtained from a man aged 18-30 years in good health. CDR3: CASSLASGPEFTDTQYF. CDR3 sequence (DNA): TGTGCCAGCAGCTTAGCGTCGGGGCCGGAGTTTACAGATACGCAGTATTTT.